These T cell receptor beta chains were read from a single sample in a study of T cell changes during pregnancy in multiple sclerosis. Profiled with immunoSEQ multiplex PCR; TCRdb holds only in-frame clones, not every one. The repertoire holds some 45,000 clones, with approximately 92% as singletons. The specimen comprised CD4+ T cells from peripheral blood mononuclear cells, sampled after pregnancy. The receptors here all came from a female donor in good health, enrolled as a control in a pregnancy study. CDR3s include the opening cysteine and the closing phenylalanine or tryptophan. A D gene is named only where the DNA matches it firmly. For some rows the clone size is stated as once, few or many, or as a class when expanded; others skip it.

clone size,V gene,D gene,J gene,CDR3 DNA,CDR3 protein
NA,TRBV10-3,NA,TRBJ2-7,TGTGCCATCAGAACAAACCTATTACAGGATTCCTACGAGCAGTACTTC,CAIRTNLLQDSYEQYF
NA,TRBV4-1,NA,TRBJ1-1,TGCGCCAGCAGCCAAGATACGATAGGGAGGACTTTCTTT,CASSQDTIGRTFF
NA,TRBV6-4,NA,TRBJ2-6,TGTGCCAGCAGCGCTACTAGCTCTGGGGCCAACGTCCTGACTTTC,CASSATSSGANVLTF
NA,TRBV6-5,TRBD2,TRBJ2-5,TGTGCCAGCACCGCCGAATTAGCGGGAGAGACCCAGTACTTC,CASTAELAGETQYF
NA,TRBV2,NA,TRBJ1-2,TGTGCCAGCAGTATCGGACAGTCTGGCTACACCTTC,CASSIGQSGYTF
NA,TRBV9,TRBD2,TRBJ2-1,TGTGCCAGCAGCCCGATTCGCGGGAGCGCCTACAATGAGCAGTTCTTC,CASSPIRGSAYNEQFF
NA,TRBV25-1,NA,TRBJ1-2,TGTGCCAGCAGGGAAACAGGGTTAAGTGGAGGCTACACCTTC,CASRETGLSGGYTF
once,TRBV2,NA,TRBJ2-3,TGTGCCAGCAGGGGAATAGGGGCAGATACGCAGTATTTT,CASRGIGADTQYF
NA,TRBV4-1,TRBD1,TRBJ2-7,TGCGCCAGCAGCCAAGTCGGGACAGGGGGCGCCTACGAGCAGTACTTC,CASSQVGTGGAYEQYF
few,TRBV7-6,TRBD1,TRBJ1-6,TGTGCCAGCAGCTTAGAGAGGGGGCGACGGCTGCGGAATTCACCCCTCCACTTT,CASSLERGRRLRNSPLHF
NA,TRBV30,TRBD1,TRBJ1-2,TGTGCCTGGAGTTCCGGGACAGGGGAAGGCTACACCTTC,CAWSSGTGEGYTF
NA,TRBV18,TRBD1,TRBJ1-6,TGTGCCAGCTCACTCTCGGACAGGGACGTTTCACCCCTCCACTTT,CASSLSDRDVSPLHF
NA,TRBV23-1,TRBD1,TRBJ2-1,TGCGCAGCAGGGACAGGGGGCAATGAGCAGTTCTTC,CAAGTGGNEQFF
NA,TRBV29-1,NA,TRBJ2-1,TGCAGCGTTGAAGAAGGTGTACCTAGCTCCTACAATGAGCAGTTCTTC,CSVEEGVPSSYNEQFF
NA,TRBV7-9,TRBD2,TRBJ2-2,TGTGCCAGCAGCCCAAAAGCGGGAGGGATGACCGGGGAGCTGTTTTTT,CASSPKAGGMTGELFF
NA,TRBV7-9,NA,TRBJ2-1,TGTGCCAGCAGCTTAAATAAATGGACTTCAGACAATGAGCAGTTCTTC,CASSLNKWTSDNEQFF
NA,TRBV9,TRBD1,TRBJ1-2,TGTGCCAGCAGCCCTCGGACAGGGGCGATTTATGGCTACACCTTC,CASSPRTGAIYGYTF
NA,TRBV6-1,NA,TRBJ1-5,TGTGCCAGCAATTATATGAGCAATCAGCCCCAGCATTTT,CASNYMSNQPQHF
NA,TRBV7-8,NA,TRBJ1-2,TGTGCCAGCAGCTTACCAACAGCCTATGGCTACACCTTC,CASSLPTAYGYTF
NA,TRBV9,TRBD2,TRBJ2-7,TGTGCCAGCAGCGTAGGCGACGGGGGGGCCCACGAGCAGTACTTC,CASSVGDGGAHEQYF
NA,TRBV19,NA,TRBJ1-6,TGTGCCAGTAGTATGATCGCGGGCAGCAAACATTCACCCCTCCACTTT,CASSMIAGSKHSPLHF
NA,TRBV6-6,TRBD1,TRBJ1-4,TGTGCCAGCAGTTCCCGGGACAGAAATGAAAAACTGTTTTTT,CASSSRDRNEKLFF
NA,TRBV6-6,NA,TRBJ2-7,TGTGCCAGCAAGGAGGAGGGCTCCTACGAGCAGTACTTC,CASKEEGSYEQYF
once,TRBV5-4,NA,TRBJ2-5,TGTGCCAGCAGCTTGGCGGAGACCCAGTACTTC,CASSLAETQYF
NA,TRBV7-2,NA,TRBJ2-3,TGTGCCAGCCGCGAACCTCCGGGAAATACGCAGTATTTT,CASREPPGNTQYF
NA,TRBV7-2,TRBD2,TRBJ2-1,TGTGCCAGCAGCCTGACTAGCGGGGCCCACAATGAGCAGTTCTTC,CASSLTSGAHNEQFF
NA,TRBV19,NA,TRBJ1-5,TGTGCCAGTCGCTTACCTGGGCTCAATCAGCCCCAGCATTTT,CASRLPGLNQPQHF
NA,TRBV28,TRBD1,TRBJ1-2,TGTGCCAGCAGTCCTCGGACAGGGAACGGCTACACCTTC,CASSPRTGNGYTF
once,TRBV5-6,NA,TRBJ2-3,TGTGCCAGCAGCTTGTGGGGACATAGCACAGATACGCAGTATTTT,CASSLWGHSTDTQYF
NA,TRBV19,NA,TRBJ1-2,TGTGCCAGTAGTATGACAGTCCTCTATGGCTACACCTTC,CASSMTVLYGYTF
once,TRBV18,NA,TRBJ1-1,TGTGCCAGCTCACCAGAAAAGGGGCACACTGAAGCTTTCTTT,CASSPEKGHTEAFF
NA,TRBV9,TRBD2,TRBJ2-3,TGTGCCAGCAGTGGTAGCGGGAGGGTTCCCCGCACAGATACGCAGTATTTT,CASSGSGRVPRTDTQYF
once,TRBV19,TRBD2,TRBJ2-1,TGTGCCAGTAACAGAGCGGGGGGGAGTGAGCAGTTCTTC,CASNRAGGSEQFF
NA,TRBV28,TRBD1,TRBJ1-2,TGTGCCAGCAGGTCAGGGGGCTTGGACTATGGCTACACCTTC,CASRSGGLDYGYTF
NA,TRBV11-2,TRBD2,TRBJ2-7,TGTGCCAGCAGCTCCGCGACTAGCGGGAAGTCCTACGAGCAATACTTC,CASSSATSGKSYEQYF
NA,TRBV25-1,NA,TRBJ2-7,TGTGCCAGCCGGTACCCGGGCTCCTACGAGCAGTACTTC,CASRYPGSYEQYF
NA,TRBV5-4,NA,TRBJ2-3,TGTGCCAGCAGCACTTACGCGGGCACAGATACGCAGTATTTT,CASSTYAGTDTQYF
NA,TRBV28,NA,TRBJ1-4,TGTGCCAGTGAGAGCAGGGTGGAAGAAAAACTGTTTTTT,CASESRVEEKLFF
NA,TRBV4-1,NA,TRBJ2-3,TGCGCCAGCAGCCGCGAGGTGACGCAGTATTTT,CASSREVTQYF
NA,TRBV5-1,TRBD2,TRBJ2-3,TGCGCCAGCAGCCAAGGGACTAGCGGGGTTAGCACAGATACGCAGTATTTT,CASSQGTSGVSTDTQYF
few,TRBV19,NA,TRBJ1-5,TGTGCCAGTAGTGGGGGACACAATCAGCCCCAGCATTTT,CASSGGHNQPQHF